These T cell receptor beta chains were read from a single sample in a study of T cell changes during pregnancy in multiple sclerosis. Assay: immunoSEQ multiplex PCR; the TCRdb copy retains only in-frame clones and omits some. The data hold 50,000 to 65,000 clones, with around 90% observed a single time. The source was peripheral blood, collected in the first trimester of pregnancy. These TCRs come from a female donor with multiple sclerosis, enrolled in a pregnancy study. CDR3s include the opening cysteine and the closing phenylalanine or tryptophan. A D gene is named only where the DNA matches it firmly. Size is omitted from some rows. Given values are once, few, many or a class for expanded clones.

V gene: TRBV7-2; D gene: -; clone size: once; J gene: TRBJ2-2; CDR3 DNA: TGTGCCAGCAGCTTTTTTAGCTCCAGGGCCGGGAACACCGGGGAGCTGTTTTTT; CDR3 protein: CASSFFSSRAGNTGELFF
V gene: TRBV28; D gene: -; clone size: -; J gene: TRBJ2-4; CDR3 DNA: TGTGCCAGTGGGGGGAACTTGAACATTCAGTACTTC; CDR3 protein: CASGGNLNIQYF
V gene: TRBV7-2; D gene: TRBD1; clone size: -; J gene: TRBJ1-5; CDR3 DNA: TGTGCCAGCAGTACGGACAGGGGGCGCGATCAGCCCCAGCATTTT; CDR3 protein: CASSTDRGRDQPQHF
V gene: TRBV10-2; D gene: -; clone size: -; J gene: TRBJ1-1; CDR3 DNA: TGCGCCAGCAGTGAATTACTCGGGGCAGGGGATATGGACACTGAAGCTTTCTTT; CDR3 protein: CASSELLGAGDMDTEAFF
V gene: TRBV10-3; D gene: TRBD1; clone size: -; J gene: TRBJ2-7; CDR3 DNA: TGTGCCACCCTGACAGGGGACCCCCCCTACGAGCAGTACTTC; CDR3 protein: CATLTGDPPYEQYF
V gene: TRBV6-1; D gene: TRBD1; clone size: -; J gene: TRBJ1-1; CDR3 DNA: TGTGCCAGCAGTGAAGGTGACAGGGGAGCTGAAGCTTTCTTT; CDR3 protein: CASSEGDRGAEAFF
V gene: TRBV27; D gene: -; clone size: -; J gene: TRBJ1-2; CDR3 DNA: TGTGCCAGCACCCCTACAGGGACTAACTATGGCTACACCTTC; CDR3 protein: CASTPTGTNYGYTF
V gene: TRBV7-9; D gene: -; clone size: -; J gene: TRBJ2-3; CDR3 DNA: TGTGCCAGCAGCTTAAGGAGCTCAGATACGCAGTATTTT; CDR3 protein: CASSLRSSDTQYF
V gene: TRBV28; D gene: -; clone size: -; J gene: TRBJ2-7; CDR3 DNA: TGTGCCAGCAGTCCCTCGCAGTTTCGAGAGGGAGAGCAGTACTTC; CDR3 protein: CASSPSQFREGEQYF
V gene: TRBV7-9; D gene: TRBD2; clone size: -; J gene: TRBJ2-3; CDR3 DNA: TGTGCCAGCACGGCGGGAGAAGGCAGCACAGATACGCAGTATTTT; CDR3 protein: CASTAGEGSTDTQYF
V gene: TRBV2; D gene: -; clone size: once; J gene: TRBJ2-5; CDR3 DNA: TGTGCCAGCAGTGAAGGGTCGGACTGGGAGACCCAGTACTTC; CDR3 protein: CASSEGSDWETQYF
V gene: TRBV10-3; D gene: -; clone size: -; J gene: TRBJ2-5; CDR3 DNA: TGTGCCATCAGGGAGGGGCGGGGAGAGACCCAGTACTTC; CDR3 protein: CAIREGRGETQYF
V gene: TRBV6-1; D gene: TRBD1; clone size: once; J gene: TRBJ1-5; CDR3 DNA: TGTGCCAGCATATCGGGACAGGGTTGGAATCAGCCCCAGCATTTT; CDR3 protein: CASISGQGWNQPQHF
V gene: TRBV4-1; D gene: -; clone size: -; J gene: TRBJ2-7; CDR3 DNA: TGCGCCAGCAGCCAAGAGGGAGGCTCAACCTACGAGCAGTACTTC; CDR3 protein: CASSQEGGSTYEQYF
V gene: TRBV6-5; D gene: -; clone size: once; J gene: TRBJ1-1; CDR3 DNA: TGTGCCAGCAGTTTCGAGGGGGAGACTGAAGCTTTCTTT; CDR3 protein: CASSFEGETEAFF
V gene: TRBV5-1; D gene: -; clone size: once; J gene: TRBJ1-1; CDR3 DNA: TGCGCCAGCAGCTTTGCGGTGACGGACACTGAAGCTTTCTTT; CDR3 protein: CASSFAVTDTEAFF
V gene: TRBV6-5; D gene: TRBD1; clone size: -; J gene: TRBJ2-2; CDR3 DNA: TGTGCCAGCAGTGACAGGGATAAGACCGGGGAGCTGTTTTTT; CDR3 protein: CASSDRDKTGELFF
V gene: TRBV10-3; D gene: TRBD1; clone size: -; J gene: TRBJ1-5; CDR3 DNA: TGTGCCATCAGTGAAAACAGGGGGTCAGGACAGCCCCAGCATTTT; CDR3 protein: CAISENRGSGQPQHF
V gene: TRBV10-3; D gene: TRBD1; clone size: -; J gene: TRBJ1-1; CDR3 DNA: TGTGCCATCAGGGTACGGACAGGGAGGTACACTGAAGCTTTCTTT; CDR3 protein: CAIRVRTGRYTEAFF
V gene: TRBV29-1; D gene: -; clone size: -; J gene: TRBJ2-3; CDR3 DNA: TGCAGCGCCGGCCGGGAGATGGGCACAGATACGCAGTATTTT; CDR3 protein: CSAGREMGTDTQYF
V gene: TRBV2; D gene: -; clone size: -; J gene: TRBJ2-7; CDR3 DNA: TGCTCCGGAAGTAGCCTCAACCGGGAGCAGTACTTC; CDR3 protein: CSGSSLNREQYF
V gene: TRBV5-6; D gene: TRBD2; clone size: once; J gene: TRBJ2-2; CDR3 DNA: TGTGCCAGCAGCCCAAGGACTAGCGGGTACCCCAGCACCGGGGAGCTGTTTTTT; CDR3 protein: CASSPRTSGYPSTGELFF
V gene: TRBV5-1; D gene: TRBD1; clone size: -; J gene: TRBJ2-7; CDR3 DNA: TGCGCCAGCATGGGACAGGGGGCTCCGGAATCCGAGCAGTACTTC; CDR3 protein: CASMGQGAPESEQYF
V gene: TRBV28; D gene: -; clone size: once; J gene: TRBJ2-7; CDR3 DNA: TGTGCCAGCAGTTTCAACTCCTACGAGCAGTACTTC; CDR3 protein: CASSFNSYEQYF
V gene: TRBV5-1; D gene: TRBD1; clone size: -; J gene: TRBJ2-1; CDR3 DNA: TGCGCCAGCAGCCCCCGGGACAGGGGCAATGAGCAGTTCTTC; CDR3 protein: CASSPRDRGNEQFF
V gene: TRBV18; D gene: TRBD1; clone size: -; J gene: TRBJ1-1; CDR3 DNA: TGTGCCAGCTCACCTCAAGAGAAAACAGGGGAAATGAACACTGAAGCTTTCTTT; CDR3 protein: CASSPQEKTGEMNTEAFF
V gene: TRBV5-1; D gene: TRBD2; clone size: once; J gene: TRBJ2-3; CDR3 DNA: TGCGCCAGCAGCTTGGAGAGTAGCGGGGATACGCAGTATTTT; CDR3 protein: CASSLESSGDTQYF